This TCR beta chain came from a study of blood T cell repertoires in COVID-19. J was trimmed by 11 bases and V by 6 bases; bases with no gene match: 9. This CDR3 has 14 amino acids. From germline, CDR1 is LNHNV and CDR2 YYDKDF (reference sequence). Profiled with immunoSEQ multiplex PCR; TCRdb holds only in-frame clones, not every one. The sample records roughly 150,000 clones, approximately 90% being singletons. This TCR derives from a human donor in a cohort sampled during active COVID-19. Sequencing used peripheral blood. The V gene is TRBV15, the J gene TRBJ1-6, with TRBD1 identical over 8 bases. The chain's CDR3 is CATRPDRGSTPLHF. Written as DNA, the CDR3 is TGTGCCACCAGGCCCGACAGGGGATCGACACCCCTCCACTTT.